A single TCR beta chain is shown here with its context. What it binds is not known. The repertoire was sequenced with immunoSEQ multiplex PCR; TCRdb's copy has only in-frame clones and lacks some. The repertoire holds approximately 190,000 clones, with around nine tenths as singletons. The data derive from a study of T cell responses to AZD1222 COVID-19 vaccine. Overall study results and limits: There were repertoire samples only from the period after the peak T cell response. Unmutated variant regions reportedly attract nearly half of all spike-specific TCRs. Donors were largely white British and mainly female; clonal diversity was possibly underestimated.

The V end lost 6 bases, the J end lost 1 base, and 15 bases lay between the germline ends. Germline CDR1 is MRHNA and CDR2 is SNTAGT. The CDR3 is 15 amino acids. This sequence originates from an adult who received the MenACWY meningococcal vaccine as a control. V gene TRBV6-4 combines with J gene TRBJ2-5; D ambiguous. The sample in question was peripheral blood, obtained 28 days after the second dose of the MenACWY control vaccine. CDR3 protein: CASRALRSLQETQYF. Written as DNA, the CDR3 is TGTGCCAGCAGAGCCCTACGGAGTCTCCAAGAGACCCAGTACTTC.